These 21 T cell receptor beta chains share one sample of origin, sequenced in a study of T cell repertoires in cytomegalovirus infection. TCRdb re-analysed the reads in MiXCR, keeping a single row per CDR3 protein. The sample lists fewer than 850,000 distinct CDR3 sequences, roughly 28% occurring once. These TCRs are of unknown antigen specificity. Source: cultured CD8+ T cells from PBMCs, taken from culture after CMV antigen stimulation. The receptors come from a human donor in good health (CMV status not recorded). Some clones in this sample may be carry-over from other donors' samples.

This clonotype was detected only a few times. The CDR3 protein is CASSYPATGPGTEAFF. CDR3 DNA: TGTGCCAGCAGTTACCCGGCGACAGGTCCGGGAACTGAAGCTTTCTTT. The V gene is TRBV6-5, the J gene TRBJ1-1, with D perhaps matching TRBD1 (6 bases). Deletions cut 2 bases from V and 5 bases from J, with 18 bases between. CDR1 is MNHEY and CDR2 is SVGAGI in the germline V gene. CDR3 length: 16 amino acids.

V and J are TRBV20-1 and TRBJ1-1; D unclear. V lost 5 bases and J lost 1, with 14 bases in between. CDR1 DFQATT and CDR2 SNEGSKA come from the germline V gene (reference sequence). This CDR3 comprises 14 residues. The CDR3 nucleotides are TGCAGTGCTTTGACACCCTCTAAGAACACTGAAGCTTTCTTT. Its translation: CSALTPSKNTEAFF.

The chain employs TRBV4-1 and TRBJ1-5; no reliable D call. Germline V CDR1 and CDR2: MGHRA, YSYEKL. Trimming pared 0 bases from V and 3 bases from J, leaving 12 bases between. This CDR3 has 16 residues. CDR3 coding DNA: TGCGCCAGCAGCCAAGACCCCTCGGCTATCAATCAGCCCCAGCATTTT. This codes for CASSQDPSAINQPQHF.

The chain has TRBV12-5 and TRBJ2-2; a weak D match, TRBD1 (5 bases). V was shortened by 5 bases and J by 2 bases, with 12 bases between the two germline ends. The CDR3 totals 15 residues. Per the germline V gene, CDR1 is LGHNT and CDR2 is FRNRAP. The CDR3 DNA reads TGTGCTAGTGGTCCCGCGACAGAAAACACCGGGGAGCTGTTTTTT. Residues: CASGPATENTGELFF.

This chain joins TRBV29-1 and TRBJ2-1, with a possible D match to TRBD1 (5 bases). V lost 1 base, J lost 7 bases, and 11 bases lay in between. The CDR3 totals 13 residues. Germline V gene lookup returns CDR1 SQVTM and CDR2 ANQGSEA. CDR3 amino acids: CSVEVDSRNEQFF. CDR3 bases: TGCAGCGTTGAAGTCGACAGTCGGAATGAGCAGTTCTTC.

The sample holds many counts of this clonotype. The CDR3 coding sequence is TGTGCCAGCAGCGTCGGGGACTCCTCCTACAATGAGCAGTTCTTC. The encoded protein is CASSVGDSSYNEQFF. The rearrangement joins TRBV7-6 to TRBJ2-1, with TRBD2 as a possible D gene (6 bases). Germline assignment: CDR1 SGHVS and CDR2 FNYEAQ. Trimming shortened V by 5 bases and J by 0 bases, and 11 bases separated the two germline ends. CDR3 length: 15 amino acids.

This chain's CDR3 is CASRPRDRGSYNEQFF. CDR3 nucleotides: TGTGCCAGCCGACCTCGGGACAGGGGGTCCTACAATGAGCAGTTCTTC. The rearrangement links TRBV27 to TRBJ2-1; 11 nucleotides line up with TRBD1. Germline assignment: CDR1 MNHEY and CDR2 SMNVEV (reference sequence). The CDR3 contains 16 residues. V gave up 8 bases and J gave up 1 base; unmatched junction bases: 7.

The sample holds many counts of this clonotype. This chain uses TRBV7-9 with TRBJ2-6; no definite D call. Germline V lookup: CDR1 SEHNR, CDR2 FQNEAQ (reference sequence). V gave up 8 bases and J gave up 1 base, with 0 bases separating them. There are 11 residues in the CDR3. In nucleotides, the CDR3 is TGTGCCAGCTCTGGGGCCAACGTCCTGACTTTC. Protein: CASSGANVLTF.

This clonotype was seen a handful of times. This chain connects TRBV20-1 to TRBJ2-3; D uncertain. Trimming took 6 bases from V and 4 from J, leaving 20 bases between them. From germline, CDR1 is DFQATT and CDR2 SNEGSKA (reference sequence). The CDR3 sequence is 15 residues long. CDR3 loop: CSAPERSGPSDTQYF. The CDR3 DNA reads TGCAGTGCCCCAGAGAGGAGTGGTCCATCAGATACGCAGTATTTT.

V is TRBV27 and J is TRBJ2-5, with TRBD2 as a possible D gene (5 bases). The CDR3 has 17 residues. The V gene lost 0 bases and the J gene lost 1 base, with 15 bases spanning the gap. From germline, CDR1 is MNHEY and CDR2 SMNVEV (reference sequence). The CDR3 spells CASSLSAGTALQETQYF. Here the CDR3 DNA reads TGTGCCAGCAGTTTATCGGCGGGTACTGCCCTCCAAGAGACCCAGTACTTC.

V is TRBV25-1 and J is TRBJ1-6, with 8 bases that match TRBD1. CDR1 is MGHDK, CDR2 SYGVNS, per germline. This CDR3 has 16 residues. The J segment lost 4 bases and the V segment lost 6 bases, leaving 8 bases of the junction unmatched. CDR3 DNA: TGTGCCAGCAGAGAACAGGGGGTGAGTTATAATTCACCCCTCCACTTT. This codes for CASREQGVSYNSPLHF.

As for this clonotype: A much larger clone differs from this one at a single base, so this may be a read error. The chain uses TRBV7-8 and TRBJ2-3; perhaps TRBD1 as D (6 bases). The CDR3 consists of 13 residues. The germline V gene encodes CDR1 SGHVS and CDR2 FQNEAQ. The CDR3 DNA is TGTGCCAACAGCTTAGGGGGACGACCTACGCAGTATTTT. This translates into CANSLGGRPTQYF.

The V gene is TRBV6-5, the J gene TRBJ2-3, with a weak D call TRBD2 (5 bases). This CDR3 is 15 amino acids long. Trimming cost V 1 base and J 1 base, with 9 bases left between them. The germline V gene encodes CDR1 MNHEY and CDR2 SVGAGI. CDR3 sequence reads: CASSYFEGRTDTQYF. For the CDR3, the DNA is TGTGCCAGCAGTTACTTTGAGGGTCGCACAGATACGCAGTATTTT.

The chain is built from TRBV27 and TRBJ1-2, with D hard to call. Germline V lookup: CDR1 MNHEY, CDR2 SMNVEV (reference sequence). The length of the CDR3 is 15 residues. Trimming took 5 bases from V and 4 from J, leaving 17 bases between them. The CDR3, as DNA: TGTGCCAGCAGTCTCGGACGGACTCTTGGCTATGGCTACACCTTC. It yields the protein CASSLGRTLGYGYTF.

In this sample, this clonotype turned up once. The chain couples TRBV7-6 to TRBJ2-1, with TRBD2 matching 14 bases. Germline V gene lookup returns CDR1 SGHVS and CDR2 FNYEAQ. The V gene end was trimmed by 4 bases and the J gene end by 12 bases; junction bases not matched to a gene: 8. The CDR3 contains 15 residues. In DNA form, the CDR3 reads TGTGCCAGCAGCTCCCGGACTAGCGGGGGGCCCTGGCAGTTCTTC. Translated: CASSSRTSGGPWQFF.

For the CDR3, the DNA is TGTGCCAGCAGGGACCCCCGGGTAGGGGGCACAGATACGCAGTATTTT. Its translation: CASRDPRVGGTDTQYF. This chain links TRBV2 with TRBJ2-3, with a tentative D call TRBD1 (5 bases). Germline V gene data show CDR1 as SNHLY and CDR2 as FYNNEI. This CDR3 spans 16 amino acids. The V end lost 6 bases, the J end lost 1 base, and 17 bases lay between the germline ends.

The chain employs TRBV20-1 and TRBJ1-5; D not certain. V lost 2 bases and J 6 bases, leaving 20 bases between the germline ends. CDR1 and CDR2 (germline): DFQATT, SNEGSKA (reference sequence). CDR3 length: 16 residues. CDR3: CSARLKRKSRRQPQHF. In DNA, the CDR3 is TGCAGTGCTAGACTAAAGAGGAAAAGTAGACGTCAGCCCCAGCATTTT.

This clonotype was counted only a few times. The chain couples TRBV7-9 to TRBJ1-6; tentatively, D is TRBD1 (6 bases). The V end lost 5 bases, the J end lost 14 bases, and 25 bases lay between the germline ends. Germline V lookup: CDR1 SEHNR, CDR2 FQNEAQ (reference sequence). This CDR3 spans 16 amino acids. In DNA, the CDR3 is TGTGCCAGCAGCCCACAAGGGGGGTCAGACATGGCAACCCTCCACTTT. Residues: CASSPQGGSDMATLHF.

The gene calls are TRBV6-6 and TRBJ1-1; D not certain. Per germline, CDR1 MNHNY and CDR2 SVGAGI (reference sequence). The V end was cut by 5 bases, the J end by 5 bases, with 15 bases between. The CDR3 covers 14 residues. The CDR3 bases are TGTGCCAGCAGTGATTGGGTGGGAACGACTGAAGCTTTCTTT. Translation gives CASSDWVGTTEAFF.

The rearrangement joins TRBV27 to TRBJ2-3; 11 nucleotides align to TRBD1. The CDR3 consists of 16 residues. V was clipped by 6 bases and J by 4 bases; unmatched bases: 9. The V gene's germline CDR1 is MNHEY and CDR2 SMNVEV (reference sequence). The CDR3 DNA reads TGTGCCAGCAGAGGACGGGACAGGGGGTTGCCAGATACGCAGTATTTT. This encodes CASRGRDRGLPDTQYF.

Regarding this clonotype: Sequence at one end of the junction differs from germline and may be a read error. The chain carries TRBV7-2 and TRBJ1-1, with TRBD1 as a possible D gene (6 bases). This CDR3 region has 15 residues. Germline V gives CDR1 SGHTA, CDR2 FQGNSA. The CDR3 nucleotides read TGTGCCAGCAGCTTAGGTCCGACAGGAAACACTGAAGCTTACTTT. Translated: CASSLGPTGNTEAYF.